A selection of T cell receptor beta chains follows, all from one sample in a study of T-cell reconstitution after alpha-beta-depleted transplantation in children. TCRdb re-derived calls from the PCR reads in MiXCR, one entry per CDR3 protein. The data hold 250,000 to 400,000 distinct CDR3 sequences, with more than 20% observed a single time. The specimen comprised PBMCs, mostly from graft donor cells, sampled 180 days after TCRalphabeta/CD19-depleted stem cell transplant. The receptors were gathered from a male patient younger than 18 who had a stem cell transplant for acute lymphoblastic leukemia, so the T cells may come from the graft donor. The CDR3 runs from the conserved cysteine through the conserved F or W. A D gene is named only where the DNA matches it firmly. Clone size is shown for a subset of rows, as once, few, many or a class of expanded clone.

v_call	d_call	j_call	clone_size	cdr3_nt	cdr3_aa
TRBV20-1	-	TRBJ1-2	few	TGCAGTGTATCCCCCCCTGATGGCTACACCTTC	CSVSPPDGYTF
TRBV12-3/TRBV12-4	-	TRBJ1-1	-	TGTGCCAGCAGTTGGGGGGATGGGAGCACTGAAGCTTTCTTT	CASSWGDGSTEAFF
TRBV7-9	-	TRBJ1-2	once	TGTGCCAGCAGCTTTGAGGAAACTTATGGCTACACCTTC	CASSFEETYGYTF
TRBV5-1	-	TRBJ1-1	once	TGCGCCAGCAGCTTAGGAGGAGCTTACAGATCGCAAGGGAACGAAGCTTTCTTT	CASSLGGAYRSQGNEAFF
TRBV24-1	-	TRBJ2-7	few	TGTGCCACCAGTGTCAGGGGCCAACCAACCTACGAGCAGTACTTC	CATSVRGQPTYEQYF
TRBV2	-	TRBJ1-5	-	TGTGCCAGCAGTGAAGCGCGTGGGTTCAAGCAGCCCCAGCATTTT	CASSEARGFKQPQHF
TRBV6-1	TRBD2	TRBJ2-1	-	TGTGCCAGCAGCCAATCTGGGACTAGCGCCTACAATGAGCAGTTCTTC	CASSQSGTSAYNEQFF
TRBV5-1	-	TRBJ2-3	-	TGCGCCAGCAGTTCCCCGGGGAGCCTTTACTCGGATACGCAGTATTTT	CASSSPGSLYSDTQYF
TRBV11-2	-	TRBJ2-5	-	TGTGCCAGCAGCCCGGGACCCTCTTTGTACCAAGAGACCCAGTACTTC	CASSPGPSLYQETQYF
TRBV12-3/TRBV12-4	-	TRBJ1-5	-	TGTGCCAGCAGTTTAGTTCGAACCAATCAGCCCCAGCATTTT	CASSLVRTNQPQHF
TRBV11-2	-	TRBJ2-7	few	TGTGCCAGCAGCTTAGCCCCATTTCCCTCCCCTTACGAGCAGTACTTC	CASSLAPFPSPYEQYF
TRBV12-3/TRBV12-4	TRBD2	TRBJ2-1	few	TGTGCCAGCAGCTGGACTAGCGGAAACAATGAGCAGTTCTTC	CASSWTSGNNEQFF
TRBV6-1	TRBD2	TRBJ2-3	-	TGTGCCAGCAGTCCTAATCCGCCGGGACTAGCGGGAGGCACAGATACGCAGTATTTT	CASSPNPPGLAGGTDTQYF
TRBV6-5	TRBD1	TRBJ2-3	-	TGTGCCAGCAGTTTCGACAGGGTGAAAGATACGCAGTATTTT	CASSFDRVKDTQYF
TRBV11-2	-	TRBJ2-2	-	TGTGCCAGCAGCTTAGATTCAATCGGGGAGCTGTTTTTT	CASSLDSIGELFF
TRBV10-3	TRBD2	TRBJ2-3	-	TGTGCCATCAGTGAGTCGTTGACTAGCGGGAGCACAGATACGCAGTATTTT	CAISESLTSGSTDTQYF
TRBV18	-	TRBJ2-7	-	TGTGCCAGCTCACCCGGGATCTACGAGCAGTACTTC	CASSPGIYEQYF
TRBV3-1	-	TRBJ2-7	-	TGTGCCAGCAGCCATCATACCAGGGTGGACGAGCAGTACTTC	CASSHHTRVDEQYF
TRBV7-2	-	TRBJ2-7	-	TGTGCCAGCAGCTTACGTGAGCCTCCCTACGAGCAGTACTTC	CASSLREPPYEQYF
TRBV10-3	-	TRBJ2-7	-	TGTGCCCACTCCCAACAGGGAGCGGTCTACGAGCAGTACTTC	CAHSQQGAVYEQYF